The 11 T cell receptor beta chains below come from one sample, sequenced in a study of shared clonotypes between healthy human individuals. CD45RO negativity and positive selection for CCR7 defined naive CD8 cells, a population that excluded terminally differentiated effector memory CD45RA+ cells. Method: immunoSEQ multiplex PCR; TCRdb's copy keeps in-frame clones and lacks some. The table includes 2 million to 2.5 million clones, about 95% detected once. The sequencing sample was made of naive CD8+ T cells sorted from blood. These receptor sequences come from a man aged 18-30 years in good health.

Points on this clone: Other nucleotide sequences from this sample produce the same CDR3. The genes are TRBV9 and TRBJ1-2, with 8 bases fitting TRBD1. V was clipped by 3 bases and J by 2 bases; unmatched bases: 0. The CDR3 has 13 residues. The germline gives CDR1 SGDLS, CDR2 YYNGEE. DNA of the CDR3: TGTGCCAGCAGCGCAGGGGGCAACTATGGCTACACCTTC. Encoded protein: CASSAGGNYGYTF.

DNA of the CDR3: TGTGCCAGCTCACCAGGAGGAGGGACCGGGGAGCTGTTTTTT. Its protein is CASSPGGGTGELFF. This rearrangement joins TRBV18 to TRBJ2-2; weak D call: TRBD2 (6 bases). With 2 bases removed from V and 5 bases from J, the gap between germline ends came to 9 bases. The CDR3 totals 14 residues. In germline, CDR1 is KGHSH, CDR2 LQKENI.

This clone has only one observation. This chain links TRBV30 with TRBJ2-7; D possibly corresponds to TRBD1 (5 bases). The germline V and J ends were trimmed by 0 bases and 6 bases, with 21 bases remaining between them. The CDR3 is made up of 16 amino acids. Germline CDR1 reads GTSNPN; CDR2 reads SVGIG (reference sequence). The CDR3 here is CAWSVASSVRAPEQYF. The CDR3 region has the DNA TGTGCCTGGAGTGTAGCTTCAAGTGTCAGGGCCCCCGAGCAGTACTTC.

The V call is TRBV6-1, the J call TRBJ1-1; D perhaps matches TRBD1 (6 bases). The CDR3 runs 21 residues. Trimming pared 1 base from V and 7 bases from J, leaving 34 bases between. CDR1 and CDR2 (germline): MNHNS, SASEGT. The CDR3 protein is CASSEVAGAIHTPAGFIEAFF. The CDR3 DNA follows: TGTGCCAGCAGTGAAGTGGCAGGGGCTATACATACCCCCGCGGGGTTTATTGAAGCTTTCTTT.

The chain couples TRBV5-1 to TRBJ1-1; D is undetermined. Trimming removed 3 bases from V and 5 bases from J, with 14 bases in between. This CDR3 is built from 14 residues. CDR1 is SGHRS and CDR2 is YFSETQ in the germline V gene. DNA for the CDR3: TGCGCCAGCAGCTGTTGGGAAAACATGACTGAAGCTTTCTTT. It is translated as CASSCWENMTEAFF.

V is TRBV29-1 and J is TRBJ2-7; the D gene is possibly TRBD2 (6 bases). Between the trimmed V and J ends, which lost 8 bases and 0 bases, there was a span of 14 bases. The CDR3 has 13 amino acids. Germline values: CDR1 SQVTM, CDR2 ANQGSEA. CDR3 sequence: CSPGGRSSYEQYF. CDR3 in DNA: TGCAGCCCCGGGGGACGGTCCTCCTACGAGCAGTACTTC.

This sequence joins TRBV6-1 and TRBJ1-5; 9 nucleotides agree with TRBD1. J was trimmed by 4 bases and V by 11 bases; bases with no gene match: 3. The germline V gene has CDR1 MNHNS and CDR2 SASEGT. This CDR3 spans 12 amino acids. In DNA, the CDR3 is TGTGCCGGAGGACAGGGGAATCAGCCCCAGCATTTT. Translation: CAGGQGNQPQHF.

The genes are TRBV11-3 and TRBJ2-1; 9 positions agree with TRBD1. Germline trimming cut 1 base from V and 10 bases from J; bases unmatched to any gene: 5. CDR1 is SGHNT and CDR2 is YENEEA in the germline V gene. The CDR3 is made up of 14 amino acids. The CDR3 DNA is TGTGCCAGCAGCTTAGGGACAGGGGTACGAGAGCAGTTCTTC. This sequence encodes CASSLGTGVREQFF.

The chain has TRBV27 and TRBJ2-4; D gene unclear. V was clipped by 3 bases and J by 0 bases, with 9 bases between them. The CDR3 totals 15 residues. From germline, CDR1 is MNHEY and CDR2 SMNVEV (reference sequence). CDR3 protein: CASSFGQLAKNIQYF. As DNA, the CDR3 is TGTGCCAGCAGTTTCGGGCAGCTAGCCAAAAACATTCAGTACTTC.

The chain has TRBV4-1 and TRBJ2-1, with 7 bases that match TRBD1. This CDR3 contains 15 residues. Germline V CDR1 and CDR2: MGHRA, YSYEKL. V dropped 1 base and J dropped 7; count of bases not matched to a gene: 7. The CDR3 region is CASSQGTGAANEQFF. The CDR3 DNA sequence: TGCGCCAGCAGCCAAGGCACAGGGGCTGCAAATGAGCAGTTCTTC.

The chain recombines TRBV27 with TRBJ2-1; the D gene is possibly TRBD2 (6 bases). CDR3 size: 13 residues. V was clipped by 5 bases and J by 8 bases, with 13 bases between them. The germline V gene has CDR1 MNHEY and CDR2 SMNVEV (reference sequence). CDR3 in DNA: TGTGCCAGCAGTGGGGCGGGGCTGCATGAGCAGTTCTTC. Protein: CASSGAGLHEQFF.